Detailed here is one TCR beta chain. The antigen is undetermined. The donors were adults (healthy and HIV-negative) with no recent acute infections or vaccinations. A CD45RA+ naive subset and a CD45RA-negative memory subset were split from CD4+ cells. The sample is drawn from a study of shared clonotypes between healthy human individuals. Findings and limits, study-wide: Inspection by rarefaction showed sorted-subset sequencing to be incomplete despite large depth.

Germline V gene sequence: CDR1 SNHLY, CDR2 FYNNEI. Trimming took off 2 bases at V and 10 bases at J, with 11 bases between the two ends. The CDR3 has 12 amino acids. Assay execution proceeded at the deep level. Libraries were prepared by immunoSEQ multiplex PCR; TCRdb keeps only in-frame clonotypes and omits some of them. Among millions of clones, 85% to 95% were seen once, and the ten largest hold more than 0.1%. The V gene is TRBV2, the J gene TRBJ1-1; D gene ambiguous. The sequence came from a man aged 18 to 30 in good health. The sequencing input was naive CD4+ T cells sorted from blood. Subset here: CD45RA+ positively selected. In DNA, the CDR3 is TGTGCCAGCAGTGAATCCCGGAGCTTAGCTTTCTTT. This gives the protein CASSESRSLAFF.